The sequence of this T cell receptor (beta chain) was determined in a study of blood T cells in healthy people across ages. It was with a sample-barcoded 5' primer and a J-beta primer mix that a second PCR of roughly 7 to 12 cycles was run. One entry per CDR3 protein, called by TCRdb with MiXCR from the 5' RACE reads. The repertoire holds some 1,000,000 distinct CDR3 sequences, with approximately 25% as singletons. A word on this clonotype: Its target is not known.

Study-level points and caveats: Donor CMV infection status was unknown, possibly confounding age-related changes in expanded clonotypes.

The CDR3 has 13 residues. With 4 bases removed from V and 4 bases from J, the gap between germline ends came to 7 bases. The germline V gene has CDR1 SNHLY and CDR2 FYNNEI. This same sample was also part of a study on T cells of mothers and their children.

The chain recombines TRBV2 with TRBJ2-2; no definite D call. The sequence was collected from a girl under 10 years old in good health. Sequenced input: blood. In DNA, the CDR3 is TGTGCCAGCAGTGGCCGATCCACCGGGGAGCTGTTTTTT. Translating gives CASSGRSTGELFF.